This paragraph covers one TCR beta chain sequence. This sample was taken from a study of shared clonotypes between healthy human individuals. TCRdb's copy holds only in-frame clones and misses some; the assay was immunoSEQ multiplex PCR. The sample includes roughly 1,600,000 clones, 98% to 99% of them seen just once. Germline V lookup: CDR1 KGHSH, CDR2 LQKENI. V dropped 0 bases and J dropped 7; count of bases not matched to a gene: 8. The CDR3 has 16 residues. This TCR came from a man aged 25-45 years in good health. Material: naive CD4+ T cells sorted from blood. The subset denotes: CD45RA+ positively selected. This chain links TRBV18 with TRBJ2-4; 8 bases fit TRBD2. This chain's CDR3 is CASSPPLAGIDNIQYF. The DNA of the CDR3 is TGTGCCAGCTCACCACCTCTAGCGGGTATCGACAACATTCAGTACTTC.